Each of the 20 T cell receptor beta chains below was sequenced from the same sample in a study of post-analysis software for immune sequencing data. The study's findings and limits: Four or five TRBV segments (TRBV5-6, TRBV5-1 and TRBV20-1 among them) occurred more frequently in patients than in controls.

These receptors' targets are unknown. Unique molecular identifiers were built into the TCR beta cDNA libraries. A single record per CDR3 protein comes from TCRdb applying MiXCR to the PCR reads. The sample lists about 540,000 distinct CDR3 sequences, around a third occurring once. Sequencing input: blood. These receptors originate from a girl aged 2-17 years with multiple sclerosis.

This clonotype has only a few counts. The gene calls are TRBV5-1 and TRBJ2-5; TRBD2 matches 7 bases. The CDR3 length is 16 residues. The germline V gene has CDR1 SGHRS and CDR2 YFSETQ. J gave up 4 bases and V 1 base, and 10 bases lay outside the gene matches. The CDR3 region is CASSLNGGSTLETQYF. The CDR3 DNA follows: TGCGCCAGCAGCTTGAACGGGGGGTCTACACTAGAGACCCAGTACTTC.

This chain links TRBV18 with TRBJ2-7; no clear D gene. Germline CDR1 reads KGHSH; CDR2 reads LQKENI. V shed 1 base and J shed 0 bases, with 13 bases lying between them. CDR3 length: 16 amino acids. The CDR3 is CASSPQSGHRSYEQYF. The CDR3 region has the DNA TGTGCCAGCTCACCACAGTCCGGCCATCGCTCCTACGAGCAGTACTTC.

The chain has TRBV6-4 and TRBJ2-3; perhaps TRBD2 as D (5 bases). Between the trimmed V and J ends, which lost 2 bases and 6 bases, there was a span of 6 bases. CDR3 length: 12 residues. The germline CDR1 and CDR2 sequences are MRHNA and SNTAGT. The CDR3 loop reads CASSDEGDTQYF. CDR3 in DNA: TGTGCCAGCAGTGACGAGGGTGATACGCAGTATTTT.

The chain has TRBV10-3 and TRBJ2-3; D perhaps matches TRBD2 (7 bases). V shed 4 bases and J shed 7 bases, with 12 bases lying between them. There are 13 residues in the CDR3. CDR1 ENHRY and CDR2 SYGVKD come from the germline V gene. The CDR3 coding sequence is TGTGCCATCAGTGCACAGGGAGGGAATACGCAGTATTTT. It specifies CAISAQGGNTQYF.

This clonotype was detected once. This chain connects TRBV27 to TRBJ2-3; D remains unclear. Germline CDR1 reads MNHEY; CDR2 reads SMNVEV (reference sequence). V was trimmed by 6 bases and J by 3 bases, leaving 10 bases between them. This CDR3 contains 13 residues. Here the CDR3 DNA reads TGTGCCAGCAGCGGGTCCAGAACAGATACGCAGTATTTT. Protein sequence: CASSGSRTDTQYF.

This clonotype was seen just once. The rearrangement joins TRBV11-2 to TRBJ2-7; TRBD1 matches 7 bases. The tail of the sequence fits TRBJ2-5 better, so the J call may be wrong. Germline V gene lookup returns CDR1 SGHAT and CDR2 FQNNGV. The CDR3 is 16 residues long. This CDR3 is CASSFVTGTAQETQYF. CDR3 nucleotide sequence: TGTGCCAGCAGCTTCGTAACCGGGACAGCCCAAGAGACCCAGTACTTC.

The V call is TRBV9, the J call TRBJ1-2, with 11 positions matching TRBD1. The V gene end was trimmed by 3 bases and the J gene end by 8 bases; junction bases not matched to a gene: 6. CDR1 is SGDLS and CDR2 is YYNGEE in the germline V gene. The CDR3 runs to 14 residues. The DNA of the CDR3 is TGTGCCAGCAGCGGAGGACAGGGGGCGCAGGGCTACACCTTC. It codes for CASSGGQGAQGYTF.

The chain employs TRBV7-2 and TRBJ2-7; TRBD1 agrees at 9 bases. This CDR3 has 17 residues. Per the germline V gene, CDR1 is SGHTA and CDR2 is FQGNSA. V lost 1 base and J lost 4; bases outside the gene matches: 11. The CDR3 nucleotides read TGTGCCAGCAGCTTAGGATGGGGGGGGACAGGGACGTACGAGCAGTACTTC. Its protein is CASSLGWGGTGTYEQYF. The whole variable domain, remainder taken from reference TRBV7-2 and TRBJ2-7, is GAGVSQSPSNKVTEKGKDVELRCDPISGHTALYWYRQSLGQGLEFLIYFQGNSAPDKSGLPSDRFSAERTGGSVSTLTIQRTQQEDSAVYLCASSLGWGGTGTYEQYFGPGTRLTVT.

The table lists this clonotype with a few counts. The V gene is TRBV7-8, the J gene TRBJ1-6, with TRBD1 identical over 7 bases. Unmatched junction bases numbered 5, after V lost 0 bases and J lost 6 bases. The CDR3 has 16 residues. The germline CDR1 and CDR2 sequences are SGHVS and FQNEAQ. CDR3 loop: CASSLAQTGSNSPLHF. Written as DNA, the CDR3 is TGTGCCAGCAGCTTAGCACAGACAGGGAGTAATTCACCCCTCCACTTT.

This clonotype was picked up a small number of times. The chain is built from TRBV5-4 and TRBJ2-5, with 8 bases fitting TRBD1. V gave up 1 base and J gave up 4 bases; unmatched junction bases: 6. Germline values: CDR1 SGHNT, CDR2 YYREEE (reference sequence). The CDR3 spans 15 residues. CDR3 sequence (DNA): TGTGCCAGCAGCTTGACAGGGGGAAGCGGAGAGACCCAGTACTTC. Residues: CASSLTGGSGETQYF.

This clonotype was observed a handful of times. The CDR3 region has the DNA TGTGCCAGCAGTTACGGTGGAGAGGTCTACGAGCAGTACTTC. It specifies CASSYGGEVYEQYF. J is TRBJ2-5 and V is TRBV6-5; D is unresolved. The end of the DNA is better explained by TRBJ2-7, so the J call may be wrong. This CDR3 contains 14 residues. Germline V gene sequence: CDR1 MNHEY, CDR2 SVGAGI.

This clonotype was seen only once. The junction departs from germline at one end; a sequencing error may be responsible. This chain links TRBV5-1 with TRBJ2-5; TRBD1 matches at 10 bases. The J call is doubtful: the DNA matches TRBJ2-7 better. This CDR3 is built from 14 residues. Germline-derived CDR1 and CDR2 are SGHRS and YFSETQ. This CDR3 is CAGSPGQGKDEQYF. The CDR3 coding sequence is TGCGCCGGCAGCCCGGGACAGGGGAAGGACGAGCAGTACTTC.

This clonotype was observed a few times. V and J are TRBV20-1 and TRBJ1-2; tentative D call: TRBD1 (5 bases). The CDR3 contains 12 residues. Per germline, CDR1 DFQATT and CDR2 SNEGSKA (reference sequence). Trimming took 6 bases from V and 4 from J, leaving 12 bases between them. CDR3 in DNA: TGCAGTGCCCCGAGGAGGGGCTATGGCTACACCTTC. Translation gives CSAPRRGYGYTF.

This clonotype was observed a few times. The chain carries TRBV13 and TRBJ1-2, with 7 bases matching TRBD1. V lost 4 bases and J lost 2; bases outside the gene matches: 7. The CDR3 sequence is 15 residues long. Looked up from germline, CDR1 is PRHDT and CDR2 is FYEKMQ (reference sequence). The CDR3 here is CASSSLMTGNYGYTF. CDR3 nucleotide sequence: TGTGCCAGCAGCTCCCTTATGACAGGGAACTATGGCTACACCTTC.

This clonotype was recorded a few times. The chain recombines TRBV7-9 with TRBJ2-7; D is ambiguous. This CDR3 comprises 15 residues. V was clipped by 4 bases and J by 0 bases, with 13 bases between them. In germline, CDR1 is SEHNR, CDR2 FQNEAQ (reference sequence). The CDR3 region has the DNA TGTGCCAGCAGCTCCCCCAGCAGCAGCTCCTACGAGCAGTACTTC. It specifies CASSSPSSSSYEQYF.

The table lists this clonotype with a few counts. J is TRBJ1-2 and V is TRBV6-6; 10 bases align to TRBD1. Germline V gene data show CDR1 as MNHNY and CDR2 as SVGAGI (reference sequence). V trimming: 7 bases; J trimming: 5 bases; junction bases outside the gene matches: 4. The CDR3 covers 13 residues. The CDR3 sequence: CASIRTGGYGYTF. The CDR3 nucleotides are TGTGCCAGCATCCGGACAGGGGGTTATGGCTACACCTTC.

This clonotype was picked up many times. The CDR3: CASRPGQGVSGANVLTF. The CDR3 DNA reads TGTGCCAGCAGGCCGGGACAGGGGGTATCTGGGGCCAACGTCCTGACTTTC. V is TRBV6-4 and J is TRBJ2-6, with 11 bases that match TRBD1. The CDR3 is 17 amino acids. V lost 6 bases to trimming and J lost 1 base; unmatched junction nucleotides: 5. CDR1 and CDR2 from the germline V gene are MRHNA and SNTAGT.

This clonotype has a handful of counts. This rearrangement joins TRBV6-5 to TRBJ2-7, with 10 bases lining up with TRBD2. J was trimmed by 2 bases and V by 3 bases; bases with no gene match: 7. This CDR3 spans 16 amino acids. CDR1 MNHEY and CDR2 SVGAGI come from the germline V gene. In nucleotides, the CDR3 is TGTGCCAGCAGTTATCTCGGACTAGCGGAGACCTACGAGCAGTACTTC. Translated: CASSYLGLAETYEQYF.

The chain links TRBV12-3 or TRBV12-4 to TRBJ2-4, with TRBD1 matching 8 bases. V was clipped by 3 bases and J by 0 bases; unmatched bases: 13. CDR3 length: 19 residues. CDR3 coding DNA: TGTGCCAGCAGTTTTTCCGCAGGGGGCGTCGGGGTAGCCAAAAACATTCAGTACTTC. It translates to CASSFSAGGVGVAKNIQYF.

This sequence joins TRBV7-2 and TRBJ1-2; D is unresolved. CDR3 length: 13 residues. V lost 4 bases to trimming and J lost 0 bases, with 6 bases between them. Germline V gene data show CDR1 as SGHTA and CDR2 as FQGNSA. CDR3 loop: CASSYGANYGYTF. The CDR3 DNA is TGTGCCAGCAGCTATGGGGCTAACTATGGCTACACCTTC.